The 10 T cell receptor beta chains in this list originate from one sample, sequenced in a study of T cells in Graves' hyperthyroidism and ophthalmopathy. Amplified regions were TCR beta CDR3 sequences from RNA transcripts. HTBI primers were employed in a first-round RT-PCR of the TCR CDR3. TCRdb re-analysed the multiplex PCR reads in MiXCR, keeping a single row per CDR3 protein. Among more than 500,000 distinct CDR3 sequences listed, over 35% were seen once. The sample was peripheral blood or thyroid tissue (not recorded which). The receptors derive from an adult woman with Graves' disease, either hyperthyroidism or ophthalmopathy (not recorded which).

This clonotype was counted ten times or more. The chain employs TRBV20-1 and TRBJ1-6; 7 bases map to TRBD1. The germline CDR1 and CDR2 sequences are DFQATT and SNEGSKA (reference sequence). The J segment lost 6 bases and the V segment lost 3 bases, leaving 2 bases of the junction unmatched. The CDR3 is 13 amino acids. The CDR3 spells CSARGQSNSPLHF. CDR3 bases: TGCAGTGCTAGGGGACAGAGTAATTCACCCCTCCACTTT.

The chain links TRBV5-1 to TRBJ2-3, with D maybe TRBD1 (5 bases). Trimming left V 4 bases short and J 0 bases short, with 18 bases between. The CDR3 is made up of 17 amino acids. CDR1 is SGHRS and CDR2 is YFSETQ in the germline V gene. CDR3 protein: CASSRTRQSSSTDTQYF. In nucleotides, the CDR3 is TGCGCCAGCAGCCGGACCCGACAGTCATCTAGCACAGATACGCAGTATTTT. Full variable domain (rest looked up from reference TRBV5-1 and TRBJ2-3): KAGVTQTPRYLIKTRGQQVTLSCSPISGHRSVSWYQQTPGQGLQFLFEYFSETQRNKGNFPGRFSGRQFSNSRSEMNVSTLELGDSALYLCASSRTRQSSSTDTQYFGPGTRLTVL.

There are a few counts of this clonotype. Since a much larger clone is just one base distant, this may be a read error. The chain has TRBV29-1 and TRBJ2-2; 12 bases match TRBD1. J was trimmed by 4 bases and V by 7 bases; bases with no gene match: 10. The CDR3 contains 16 residues. Germline V lookup: CDR1 SQVTM, CDR2 ANQGSEA. The CDR3 coding sequence is TGCAGCGCCTGGGACAGGGGGCCTTCGACCACCGGGGAGCTGTTTTTT. Its protein product is CSAWDRGPSTTGELFF.

This clonotype was observed many times. The chain recombines TRBV7-3 with TRBJ2-7, with D perhaps matching TRBD2 (6 bases). This CDR3 has 15 residues. V lost 2 bases, J lost 7 bases, and 18 bases lay in between. Germline values: CDR1 SGHTA, CDR2 FQGTGA. CDR3 region: CASSLGGRGFGEQYF. The CDR3 bases are TGTGCCAGCAGCTTAGGAGGGCGCGGGTTTGGTGAGCAGTACTTC.

The count of this clonotype is one. The chain links TRBV5-1 to TRBJ2-7, with no clear D. The V gene's germline CDR1 is SGHRS and CDR2 YFSETQ. V was clipped by 4 bases and J by 7 bases, with 9 bases between them. The CDR3 has 11 residues. The CDR3 nucleotides are TGCGCCAGCAGCCTCGACCGAGAGCAGTACTTC. It specifies CASSLDREQYF.

The chain is built from TRBV7-9 and TRBJ2-5, with 9 positions matching TRBD1. Trimming removed 4 bases from V and 4 bases from J; junction bases left unmatched: 10. Germline values: CDR1 SEHNR, CDR2 FQNEAQ (reference sequence). This CDR3 is 16 amino acids long. The CDR3 DNA follows: TGTGCCAGCAGCTCCAATACCCAGACAGGGGGAGAGACCCAGTACTTC. It codes for CASSSNTQTGGETQYF. Looking up the rest from reference TRBV7-9 and TRBJ2-5 gives the full variable domain: DTGVSQNPRHKITKRGQNVTFRCDPISEHNRLYWYRQTLGQGPEFLTYFQNEAQLEKSRLLSDRFSAERPKGSFSTLEIQRTEQGDSAMYLCASSSNTQTGGETQYFGPGTRLLVL.

CDR3 amino acids: CASSRGGDGATNEKLFF. The CDR3 coding sequence is TGTGCCAGCAGCCGGGGCGGGGACGGAGCAACTAATGAAAAACTGTTTTTT. The chain employs TRBV9 and TRBJ1-4; a possible D gene is TRBD1 (5 bases). This CDR3 comprises 17 residues. The germline CDR1 and CDR2 sequences are SGDLS and YYNGEE. Trimming cost V 4 bases and J 0 bases, with 16 bases left between them.

The V call is TRBV11-2, the J call TRBJ2-2; the D gene is possibly TRBD2 (7 bases). V lost 8 bases, J lost 6 bases, and 16 bases lay in between. CDR3 length: 14 residues. Germline lookup yields CDR1 SGHAT and CDR2 FQNNGV. The CDR3 DNA is TGTGCCAGCGGTCGACAGGCGGGAGCCGGGGAGCTGTTTTTT. It codes for CASGRQAGAGELFF. The full variable domain, with the rest looked up from reference TRBV11-2 and TRBJ2-2, is EAGVAQSPRYKIIEKRQSVAFWCNPISGHATLYWYQQILGQGPKLLIQFQNNGVVDDSQLPKDRFSAERLKGVDSTLKIQPAKLEDSAVYLCASGRQAGAGELFFGEGSRLTVL.

Comments on this clonotype: A read error is possible here, since a much larger clone lies one base away. The rearrangement links TRBV2 to TRBJ1-6; D remains unclear. Trimming cost V 8 bases and J 4 bases, with 15 bases left between them. The germline CDR1 and CDR2 sequences are SNHLY and FYNNEI. This CDR3 is 15 amino acids long. CDR3 loop: CASRQESTYNSPLHF. In DNA, the CDR3 is TGTGCCAGCCGCCAAGAGAGCACGTATAATTCACCCCTCCACTTT.

This clonotype was counted at least ten times. V is TRBV7-3 and J is TRBJ1-1; 8 bases fit TRBD1. The CDR3 loop spans 14 amino acids. With 1 base clipped from V and 8 bases from J, the junction kept 6 bases outside the gene matches. Germline-derived CDR1 and CDR2 are SGHTA and FQGTGA. The CDR3 sequence is CASSLRPAGGEAFF. Here the CDR3 DNA reads TGTGCCAGCAGCTTAAGGCCCGCAGGGGGCGAAGCTTTCTTT. Together with reference TRBV7-3 and TRBJ1-1, the CDR3 gives the full variable domain: GAGVSQTPSNKVTEKGKYVELRCDPISGHTALYWYRQSLGQGPEFLIYFQGTGAADDSGLPNDRFFAVRPEGSVSTLKIQRTERGDSAVYLCASSLRPAGGEAFFGQGTRLTVV.